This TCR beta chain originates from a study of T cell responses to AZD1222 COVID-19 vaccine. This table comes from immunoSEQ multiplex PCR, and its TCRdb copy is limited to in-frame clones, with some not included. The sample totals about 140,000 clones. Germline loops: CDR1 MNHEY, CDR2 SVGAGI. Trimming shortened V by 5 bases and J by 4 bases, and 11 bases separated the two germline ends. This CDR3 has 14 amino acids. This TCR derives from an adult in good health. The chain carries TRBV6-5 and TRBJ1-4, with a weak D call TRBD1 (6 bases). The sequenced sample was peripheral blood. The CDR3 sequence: CASSPGQINEKLFF. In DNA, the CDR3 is TGTGCCAGCAGTCCCGGACAGATTAATGAAAAACTGTTTTTT.